This TCR beta chain was identified in a study of CD8 T cells in ankylosing spondylitis. Study-level results: Among TCR beta sequences, a motif of several highly homologous variants appeared characteristic of ankylosing spondylitis blood.

It was by quantitative 5'-RACE with molecular barcodes that TCR beta libraries were made. TCRdb independently ran MiXCR on the 5' RACE reads; one entry per CDR3 protein. This table has around 320,000 distinct CDR3 sequences, around 21% appearing once. The CDR3 is 13 residues long. Germline CDR1 SQVTM, CDR2 ANQGSEA. Trimming left V 7 bases short and J 4 bases short, with 16 bases between. This clonotype was observed at least ten times. Antigen: not known. The chain joins TRBV29-1 to TRBJ1-2; maybe TRBD1 (5 bases). The sample taken for sequencing was blood, either unsorted or a sorted T cell fraction (not recorded which). The receptor's source is a female donor with ankylosing spondylitis or in good health (not recorded which). The CDR3 DNA reads TGCAGCGCCATACAAGACAGTCCCTATGGCTACACCTTC. Its protein is CSAIQDSPYGYTF. Full variable domain (missing parts from reference TRBV29-1 and TRBJ1-2): SAVISQKPSRDICQRGTSLTIQCQVDSQVTMMFWYRQQPGQSLTLIATANQGSEATYESGFVIDKFPISRPNLTFSTLTVSNMSPEDSSIYLCSAIQDSPYGYTFGSGTRLTVV.